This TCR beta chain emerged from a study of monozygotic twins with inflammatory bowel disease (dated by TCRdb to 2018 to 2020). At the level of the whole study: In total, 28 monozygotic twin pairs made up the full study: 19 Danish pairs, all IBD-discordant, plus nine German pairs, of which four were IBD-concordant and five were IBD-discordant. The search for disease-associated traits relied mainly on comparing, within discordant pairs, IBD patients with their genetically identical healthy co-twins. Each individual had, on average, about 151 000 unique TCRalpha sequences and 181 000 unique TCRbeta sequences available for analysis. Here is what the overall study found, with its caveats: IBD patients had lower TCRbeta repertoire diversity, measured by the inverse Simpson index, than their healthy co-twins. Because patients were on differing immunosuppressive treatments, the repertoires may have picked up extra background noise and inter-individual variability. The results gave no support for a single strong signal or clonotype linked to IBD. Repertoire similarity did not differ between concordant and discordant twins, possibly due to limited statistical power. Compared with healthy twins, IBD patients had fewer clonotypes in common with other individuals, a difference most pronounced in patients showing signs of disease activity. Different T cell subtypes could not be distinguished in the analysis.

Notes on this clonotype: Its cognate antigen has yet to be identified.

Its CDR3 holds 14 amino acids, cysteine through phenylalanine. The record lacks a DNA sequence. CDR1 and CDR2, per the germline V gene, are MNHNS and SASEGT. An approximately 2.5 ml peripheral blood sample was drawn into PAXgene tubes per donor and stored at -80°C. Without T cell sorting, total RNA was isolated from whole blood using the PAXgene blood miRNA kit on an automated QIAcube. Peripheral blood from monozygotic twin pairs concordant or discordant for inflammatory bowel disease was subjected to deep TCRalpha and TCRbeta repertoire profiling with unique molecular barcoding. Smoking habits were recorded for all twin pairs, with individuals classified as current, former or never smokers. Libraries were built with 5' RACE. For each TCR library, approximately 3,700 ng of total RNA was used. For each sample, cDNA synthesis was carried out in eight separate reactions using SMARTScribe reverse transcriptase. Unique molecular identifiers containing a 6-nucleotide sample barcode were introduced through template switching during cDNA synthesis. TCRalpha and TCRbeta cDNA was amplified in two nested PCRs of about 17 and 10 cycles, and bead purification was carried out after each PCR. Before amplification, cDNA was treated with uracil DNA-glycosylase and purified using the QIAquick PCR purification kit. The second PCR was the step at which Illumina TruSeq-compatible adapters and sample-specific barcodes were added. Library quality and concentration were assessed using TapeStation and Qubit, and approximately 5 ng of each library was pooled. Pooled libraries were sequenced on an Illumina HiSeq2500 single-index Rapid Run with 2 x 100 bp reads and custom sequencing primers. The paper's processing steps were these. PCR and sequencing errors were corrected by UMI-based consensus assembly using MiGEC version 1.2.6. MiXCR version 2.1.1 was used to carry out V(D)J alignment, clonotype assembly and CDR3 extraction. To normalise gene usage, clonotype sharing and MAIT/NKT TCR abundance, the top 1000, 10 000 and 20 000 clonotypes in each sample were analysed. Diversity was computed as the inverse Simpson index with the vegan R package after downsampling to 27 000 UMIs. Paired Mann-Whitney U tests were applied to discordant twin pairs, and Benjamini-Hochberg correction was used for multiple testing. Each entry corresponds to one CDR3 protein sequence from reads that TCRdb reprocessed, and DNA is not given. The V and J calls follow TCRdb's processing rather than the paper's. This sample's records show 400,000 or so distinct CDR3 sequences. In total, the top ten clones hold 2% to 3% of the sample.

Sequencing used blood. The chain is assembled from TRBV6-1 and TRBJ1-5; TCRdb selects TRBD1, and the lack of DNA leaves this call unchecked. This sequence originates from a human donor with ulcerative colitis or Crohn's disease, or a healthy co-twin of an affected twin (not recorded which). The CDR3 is CASRWTGLGQPQHF.